The 17 T cell receptor beta chains below were found in one sample sequenced in a study of OX40 agonist ivuxolimab in advanced cancers. Profiled with immunoSEQ multiplex PCR; TCRdb holds only in-frame clones, not every one. In the table there are some 77,000 clones, roughly 86% of which are singletons. This specimen was CD4+ or CD8+ T cells sorted from blood, taken in a trial of the OX40 agonist ivuxolimab. The origin of the receptors is an adult with an advanced solid tumor such as melanoma, head and neck, liver or kidney cancer.

This chain joins TRBV28 and TRBJ2-7; D uncertain. The V end lost 3 bases, the J end lost 1 base, and 7 bases lay between the germline ends. CDR1 and CDR2 from the germline V gene are MDHEN and SYDVKM. The CDR3 runs 13 residues. Here the CDR3 DNA reads TGTGCCAGCAGTTTCCAACTATCCTACGAGCAGTACTTC. The encoded protein is CASSFQLSYEQYF. The whole variable domain, remainder taken from reference TRBV28 and TRBJ2-7, is DVKVTQSSRYLVKRTGEKVFLECVQDMDHENMFWYRQDPGLGLRLIYFSYDVKMKEKGDIPEGYSVSREKKERFSLILESASTNQTSMYLCASSFQLSYEQYFGPGTRLTVT.

The V call is TRBV19, the J call TRBJ2-7; 9 positions agree with TRBD1. Germline CDR1 is LNHDA and CDR2 is SQIVND (reference sequence). The CDR3 length is 14 residues. With 4 bases clipped from V and 6 bases from J, the junction kept 7 bases outside the gene matches. The CDR3, as DNA: TGTGCCAGTAGTAGCCGGGACAGGGTATTCGAGCAGTACTTC. The encoded protein is CASSSRDRVFEQYF. Together with reference TRBV19 and TRBJ2-7, the CDR3 gives the full variable domain: DGGITQSPKYLFRKEGQNVTLSCEQNLNHDAMYWYRQDPGQGLRLIYYSQIVNDFQKGDIAEGYSVSREKKESFPLTVTSAQKNPTAFYLCASSSRDRVFEQYFGPGTRLTVT.

This chain links TRBV2 with TRBJ2-3; D is perhaps TRBD2 (5 bases). Per the germline V gene, CDR1 is SNHLY and CDR2 is FYNNEI. Trimming left V 1 base short and J 3 bases short, with 11 bases between. The CDR3 sequence is 15 residues long. The CDR3 is CASSEVGSGTDTQYF. The CDR3, as DNA: TGTGCCAGCAGTGAAGTGGGGAGTGGGACAGATACGCAGTATTTT.

The J gene is TRBJ2-7, the V gene TRBV28, with 8 bases aligning to TRBD1. Germline CDR1 is MDHEN and CDR2 is SYDVKM. V was pared by 6 bases and J by 2 bases, with 9 bases of the junction left unmatched. CDR3 length equals 15 residues. The CDR3 sequence is CASRPRTGTTYEQYF. The CDR3 DNA sequence: TGTGCCAGCAGACCTCGGACAGGGACAACCTACGAGCAGTACTTC.

The chain carries TRBV4-2 and TRBJ1-3, with D uncertain. Germline V gene data show CDR1 as LGHNA and CDR2 as YNFKEQ. V dropped 0 bases and J dropped 2 bases, with 11 bases sitting between them. The length of the CDR3 is 16 residues. CDR3 sequence: CASSQEVWETGNTIYF. CDR3 sequence (DNA): TGTGCCAGCAGCCAAGAAGTATGGGAGACTGGAAACACCATATATTTT.

This chain uses TRBV29-1 with TRBJ2-2, with 7 bases fitting TRBD1. Germline V gene sequence: CDR1 SQVTM, CDR2 ANQGSEA. V was pared by 3 bases and J by 6 bases, with 7 bases of the junction left unmatched. This CDR3 spans 14 amino acids. This chain's CDR3 is CSVDRGKGAGELFF. DNA for the CDR3: TGCAGCGTTGACAGGGGGAAAGGGGCCGGGGAGCTGTTTTTT.

This clone has a single count. The J gene is TRBJ1-3, the V gene TRBV6-6; the D is unclear. The CDR3 extends over 15 amino acids. From germline, CDR1 is MNHNY and CDR2 SVGAGI (reference sequence). The V end was cut by 6 bases, the J end by 3 bases, with 15 bases between. The CDR3 reads CASRRFGVDGNTIYF. In DNA, the CDR3 is TGTGCCAGCAGGAGGTTTGGGGTCGATGGAAACACCATATATTTT.

This chain uses TRBV5-1 with TRBJ2-2; 11 nucleotides agree with TRBD2. Germline CDR1 is SGHRS and CDR2 is YFSETQ. The ends lost 0 bases at V and 5 bases at J; junction bases unmatched: 0. The CDR3 totals 15 residues. The chain's CDR3 is CASSLGTSGTGELFF. CDR3 nucleotide sequence: TGCGCCAGCAGCTTGGGGACTAGCGGGACCGGGGAGCTGTTTTTT. The whole variable domain, remainder taken from reference TRBV5-1 and TRBJ2-2, is KAGVTQTPRYLIKTRGQQVTLSCSPISGHRSVSWYQQTPGQGLQFLFEYFSETQRNKGNFPGRFSGRQFSNSRSEMNVSTLELGDSALYLCASSLGTSGTGELFFGEGSRLTVL.

The rearrangement links TRBV10-3 to TRBJ2-1; 9 bases fit TRBD1. Germline values: CDR1 ENHRY, CDR2 SYGVKD. The CDR3 runs to 13 residues. The V and J ends lost 7 bases and 6 bases, in that order; junction bases with no gene match: 4. In DNA form, the CDR3 reads TGTGCCATCACCCCGGGACAGGGCAATGAGCAGTTCTTC. Protein product: CAITPGQGNEQFF.

J is TRBJ1-1 and V is TRBV28; TRBD1 is a possible D gene (5 bases). Trimming shortened V by 7 bases and J by 5 bases, and 20 bases separated the two germline ends. Germline V gene data show CDR1 as MDHEN and CDR2 as SYDVKM. The CDR3 contains 15 residues. CDR3 bases: TGTGCCAGCATCCCCGCGGGGGAAGGAAGAACTGAAGCTTTCTTT. As protein: CASIPAGEGRTEAFF.

The CDR3 loop reads CASSFDDTQYF. The DNA for the CDR3 is TGTGCCAGCAGCTTCGATGATACGCAGTATTTT. The chain uses TRBV5-8 and TRBJ2-3, with D unclear. The germline gives CDR1 SGHTS, CDR2 YDEGEE. V was cut by 2 bases and J by 6 bases, with 4 bases left in between. The CDR3 spans 11 residues.

As to this clone: The same CDR3 is also encoded by other DNA sequences in this sample. The J gene is TRBJ2-3, the V gene TRBV12-5; the match to TRBD2 covers 10 bases. The V gene end was trimmed by 6 bases and the J gene end by 3 bases; junction bases not matched to a gene: 3. The CDR3 loop spans 14 amino acids. Germline CDR1 LGHNT, CDR2 FRNRAP. The CDR3 DNA sequence: TGTGCTAGTGGGCTAGCGGGAGTGACAGATACGCAGTATTTT. Translating gives CASGLAGVTDTQYF. The whole variable domain, remainder taken from reference TRBV12-5 and TRBJ2-3, is DARVTQTPRHKVTEMGQEVTMRCQPILGHNTVFWYRQTMMQGLELLAYFRNRAPLDDSGMPKDRFSAEMPDATLATLKIQPSEPRDSAVYFCASGLAGVTDTQYFGPGTRLTVL.

The CDR3 sequence is CASSYRGGYNEQFF. Here the CDR3 DNA reads TGTGCCAGCAGTTACAGGGGCGGCTACAATGAGCAGTTCTTC. The chain couples TRBV28 to TRBJ2-1; TRBD1 matches 7 bases. V trimming: 4 bases; J trimming: 3 bases; junction bases outside the gene matches: 3. The CDR3 is 14 amino acids. The germline V gene has CDR1 MDHEN and CDR2 SYDVKM.

This sequence joins TRBV9 and TRBJ1-1; D ambiguous. Germline-derived CDR1 and CDR2 are SGDLS and YYNGEE. Trimming pared 0 bases from V and 0 bases from J, leaving 9 bases between. This CDR3 contains 15 residues. The CDR3 DNA is TGTGCCAGCAGCGTAGCTGGTCTCATGAACACTGAAGCTTTCTTT. As protein: CASSVAGLMNTEAFF.

This chain joins TRBV27 and TRBJ2-2; D gene uncertain. The V and J ends lost 6 bases and 6 bases respectively, with 20 bases between them. Germline CDR1 MNHEY, CDR2 SMNVEV (reference sequence). CDR3 length: 16 residues. Here the CDR3 reads CASSQRSLRGPGELFF. The CDR3 nucleotides read TGTGCCAGCAGCCAGAGGAGCTTAAGAGGCCCCGGGGAGCTGTTTTTT.

V usage is TRBV7-9 and J usage is TRBJ2-7; D not certain. The CDR3 covers 11 residues. Per the germline V gene, CDR1 is SEHNR and CDR2 is FQNEAQ (reference sequence). V lost 10 bases and J lost 0, with 7 bases in between. CDR3 loop: CATRNSYEQYF. The CDR3 coding sequence is TGTGCCACCCGAAACTCCTACGAGCAGTACTTC.

The V gene is TRBV19, the J gene TRBJ2-2, with TRBD1 identical over 8 bases. Germline CDR1 is LNHDA and CDR2 is SQIVND (reference sequence). The CDR3 length is 15 residues. V was pared by 7 bases and J by 2 bases, with 6 bases of the junction left unmatched. The CDR3 region has the DNA TGTGCCAGTAAAAGGACAGGGCTTAACACCGGGGAGCTGTTTTTT. This translates into CASKRTGLNTGELFF.